This is a list of T cell receptor beta chains from one sample in a study of HIV-infected patients and healthy controls. TCRdb called the 5' RACE reads again in MiXCR, with one record for every CDR3 protein. The sample has 13,000 or so distinct CDR3 sequences, roughly 9.9% seen once; the top ten hold about 6.4%. Sample: blood. These receptors were obtained from an adult in good health. CDR3s leave out the opening cysteine and the closing phenylalanine or tryptophan. Fields, in order: V gene, J gene, CDR3 protein.

v_call: TRBV24-1
j_call: TRBJ2-3
cdr3_aa: ATSDSGRGTDTQY

v_call: TRBV7-2
j_call: TRBJ1-4
cdr3_aa: ASSGQYNEKLF

v_call: TRBV30
j_call: TRBJ1-1
cdr3_aa: AWSVLRQMAF

v_call: TRBV20-1
j_call: TRBJ1-4
cdr3_aa: SASLGQGDVEKLF

v_call: TRBV7-9
j_call: TRBJ2-7
cdr3_aa: ASSRPGGPDEQY

v_call: TRBV20-1
j_call: TRBJ2-4
cdr3_aa: SVATRDIQY

v_call: TRBV4-2
j_call: TRBJ2-7
cdr3_aa: ASSQERVDEQY

v_call: TRBV18
j_call: TRBJ1-2
cdr3_aa: ASSPSWGAAGQTGSYT

v_call: TRBV20-1
j_call: TRBJ2-2
cdr3_aa: SATRLASDTGELF

v_call: TRBV5-1
j_call: TRBJ2-1
cdr3_aa: ASSWRVASSYNEQF

v_call: TRBV7-9
j_call: TRBJ1-1
cdr3_aa: ASSLDVNTEAF

v_call: TRBV20-1
j_call: TRBJ1-2
cdr3_aa: SARDLAEAADYT

v_call: TRBV12-5
j_call: TRBJ2-1
cdr3_aa: ASEELAGGPGNEQF

v_call: TRBV7-9
j_call: TRBJ1-1
cdr3_aa: ASSLLEGTEAF

v_call: TRBV7-9
j_call: TRBJ2-3
cdr3_aa: ASSSYQRGRTDTQY

v_call: TRBV20-1
j_call: TRBJ2-7
cdr3_aa: SASADSYEQY

v_call: TRBV19
j_call: TRBJ2-7
cdr3_aa: ASSIVVAASYEQY

v_call: TRBV29-1
j_call: TRBJ2-1
cdr3_aa: SVEPSKLAPPYNEQF

v_call: TRBV12-3/TRBV12-4
j_call: TRBJ2-2
cdr3_aa: ASSFLSGTGMAGELF

v_call: TRBV6-2/TRBV6-3
j_call: TRBJ2-1
cdr3_aa: ASSYWNEQF

v_call: TRBV7-9
j_call: TRBJ2-3
cdr3_aa: ASSLVGRDTQY

v_call: TRBV7-3
j_call: TRBJ2-2
cdr3_aa: ASSHRLASGELF

v_call: TRBV20-1
j_call: TRBJ1-1
cdr3_aa: SARGQGGGSTEAF

v_call: TRBV25-1
j_call: TRBJ1-2
cdr3_aa: ASSYQTYGYT